The present T cell receptor beta chain was sequenced within a study of blood T cell repertoires in COVID-19. Study as a whole: Researchers got acute and convalescent COVID-19 samples from the United States, Italy and Spain. PBMCs, B-cell-depleted T cells, or T cells were the source of the cDNA or gDNA that made up the material.

Per the study methods: Reference gene primer amplification in the assay estimated nucleated cell counts. Data came from immunoSEQ multiplex PCR; TCRdb stores just in-frame clones and leaves some out. V and J calls and clone size follow that table, whereas D and trimming were derived from the DNA. The top ten hold nearly 45% of the sample, which has 70,000 to 100,000 clones, 88% seen once. V dropped 5 bases and J dropped 4; count of bases not matched to a gene: 9. Germline V gene sequence: CDR1 SGHNT, CDR2 YENEEA. CDR3 size: 17 residues. Sequencing input: peripheral blood. The rearrangement joins TRBV11-3 to TRBJ2-1, with TRBD2 matching over 12 bases. The sequence came from a human donor in a cohort sampled during active COVID-19. CDR3 nucleotide sequence: TGTGCCAGCAGCCGAGGCGCGACTAGCGGGGGTTACAATGAGCAGTTCTTC. As protein: CASSRGATSGGYNEQFF. The full variable domain, in which reference TRBV11-3 and TRBJ2-1 provide the parts outside the CDR3, is EAGVVQSPRYKIIEKKQPVAFWCNPISGHNTLYWYLQNLGQGPELLIRYENEEAVDDSQLPKDRFSAERLKGVDSTLKIQPAELGDSAVYLCASSRGATSGGYNEQFFGPGTRLTVL.